These 14 T cell receptor beta chains were all obtained from the same sample, sequenced in a study of blood T cell repertoires in COVID-19. Repertoires were generated with immunoSEQ multiplex PCR, while TCRdb's copy carries only in-frame clones and drops some. Here the sample spans hundreds of thousands of clones, 89% being singletons. The source material was peripheral blood. These receptor sequences come from a woman aged 25 to 39 with COVID-19, enrolled during active disease.

This clone has only one observation. The V and J genes are TRBV11-2 and TRBJ2-7, with D possibly TRBD1 on 5 matching bases. Germline assignment: CDR1 SGHAT and CDR2 FQNNGV. This CDR3 has 14 residues. With 3 bases removed from V and 4 bases from J, the gap between germline ends came to 13 bases. As DNA, the CDR3 is TGTGCCAGCAGCTTTACCGCAGGGAAGTACGAGCAGTACTTC. As protein: CASSFTAGKYEQYF.

CDR3 loop: CASNNPGFGYTF. In DNA form, the CDR3 reads TGTGCCAGCAACAACCCAGGGTTTGGCTACACCTTC. V gene TRBV7-9 combines with J gene TRBJ1-2; perhaps TRBD1 as D (5 bases). This CDR3 is built from 12 residues. Germline V lookup: CDR1 SEHNR, CDR2 FQNEAQ (reference sequence). With 7 bases removed from V and 7 bases from J, the gap between germline ends came to 13 bases.

This clone appeared once. V and J are TRBV19 and TRBJ1-2; the D gene is possibly TRBD1 (6 bases). This CDR3 is 16 amino acids long. Germline V CDR1 and CDR2: LNHDA, SQIVND (reference sequence). With 1 base removed from V and 2 bases from J, the gap between germline ends came to 14 bases. The CDR3 reads CASSIGTALGNYGYTF. CDR3 in DNA: TGTGCCAGTAGTATAGGGACAGCCCTAGGGAACTATGGCTACACCTTC.

The rearrangement links TRBV6-5 to TRBJ2-3; maybe TRBD2 (5 bases). CDR1 and CDR2 from the germline V gene are MNHEY and SVGAGI. The CDR3 sequence is 16 residues long. V lost 2 bases, J lost 0 bases, and 12 bases lay in between. The CDR3 here is CASSYAATTSTDTQYF. DNA for the CDR3: TGTGCCAGCAGTTACGCTGCGACTACTAGCACAGATACGCAGTATTTT.

Here the CDR3 DNA reads TGTGCCAGCAGTTACCTCCGCCAGGCCCAGTATGGCTACACCTTC. It yields the protein CASSYLRQAQYGYTF. The rearrangement links TRBV6-6 to TRBJ1-2; D gene ambiguous. V lost 2 bases, J lost 5 bases, and 15 bases lay in between. The CDR3 covers 15 residues. Germline assignment: CDR1 MNHNY and CDR2 SVGAGI (reference sequence).

This chain links TRBV18 with TRBJ2-5; possible D gene TRBD2, 6 bases. Trimming cost V 3 bases and J 4 bases, with 12 bases left between them. The CDR3 is 14 amino acids. Germline V gives CDR1 KGHSH, CDR2 LQKENI. This chain's CDR3 is CASSPPTGGETQYF. CDR3 sequence (DNA): TGTGCCAGCTCACCCCCTACCGGGGGAGAGACCCAGTACTTC.

This rearrangement joins TRBV3-1 (or the pseudogene TRBV3-2) to TRBJ1-6, with D tentatively TRBD1 (5 bases). CDR3 length: 15 amino acids. V was trimmed by 4 bases and J by 7 bases, leaving 14 bases between them. Per germline, CDR1 LGHDT and CDR2 YNNKEL (reference sequence). The CDR3 region has the DNA TGTGCCAGCAGCCCCCTTGGGGGGGGGAATTCACCCCTCCACTTT. Translation: CASSPLGGGNSPLHF.

This clone has a single count. The V call is TRBV30, the J call TRBJ1-5, with 10 bases lining up with TRBD1. With 2 bases clipped from V and 6 bases from J, the junction kept 4 bases outside the gene matches. Per the germline V gene, CDR1 is GTSNPN and CDR2 is SVGIG (reference sequence). This CDR3 is 14 amino acids long. The CDR3: CAWSMGQGFQPQHF. CDR3 DNA sequence: TGTGCCTGGAGTATGGGACAGGGGTTTCAGCCCCAGCATTTT.

The chain links TRBV7-3 to TRBJ2-1; maybe TRBD2 (6 bases). Trimming took 1 base from V and 0 from J, leaving 7 bases between them. The germline CDR1 and CDR2 sequences are SGHTA and FQGTGA. CDR3 length equals 15 residues. CDR3 region: CASSLISGSYNEQFF. CDR3 bases: TGTGCCAGCAGCTTAATTAGCGGCTCCTACAATGAGCAGTTCTTC. The full variable domain, its missing parts supplied by reference TRBV7-3 and TRBJ2-1, is GAGVSQTPSNKVTEKGKYVELRCDPISGHTALYWYRQSLGQGPEFLIYFQGTGAADDSGLPNDRFFAVRPEGSVSTLKIQRTERGDSAVYLCASSLISGSYNEQFFGPGTRLTVL.

This clone has only one observation. The CDR3 DNA reads TGTGCCAGCAGCTCCCAGCGGGGGGGCGGACGGTACGAGCAGTACTTC. This codes for CASSSQRGGGRYEQYF. The rearrangement links TRBV11-2 to TRBJ2-7, with 10 positions matching TRBD2. Germline assignment: CDR1 SGHAT and CDR2 FQNNGV. This CDR3 spans 16 amino acids. The V gene end was trimmed by 4 bases and the J gene end by 4 bases; junction bases not matched to a gene: 10. The complete variable domain, with remaining parts taken from reference TRBV11-2 and TRBJ2-7, reads EAGVAQSPRYKIIEKRQSVAFWCNPISGHATLYWYQQILGQGPKLLIQFQNNGVVDDSQLPKDRFSAERLKGVDSTLKIQPAKLEDSAVYLCASSSQRGGGRYEQYFGPGTRLTVT.

The chain carries TRBV3-1 (or the pseudogene TRBV3-2) and TRBJ2-3; weak D call: TRBD2 (5 bases). The CDR3 totals 14 residues. V shed 1 base and J shed 10 bases, with 15 bases lying between them. Germline CDR1 reads LGHDT; CDR2 reads YNNKEL (reference sequence). CDR3 sequence reads: CASSQASGGKAQYF. As DNA, the CDR3 is TGTGCCAGCAGCCAAGCATCTGGAGGTAAGGCGCAGTATTTT.

This clone has just one count. The gene calls are TRBV2 and TRBJ2-3; tentatively, D is TRBD2 (6 bases). The CDR3 contains 13 residues. Trimming shortened V by 6 bases and J by 6 bases, and 13 bases separated the two germline ends. CDR1 and CDR2 (germline): SNHLY, FYNNEI. DNA of the CDR3: TGTGCCAGCAGATCCGGAGGGGTCGATACGCAGTATTTT. Its protein product is CASRSGGVDTQYF. The full variable domain, in which reference TRBV2 and TRBJ2-3 provide the parts outside the CDR3, is EPEVTQTPSHQVTQMGQEVILRCVPISNHLYFYWYRQILGQKVEFLVSFYNNEISEKSEIFDDQFSVERPDGSNFTLKIRSTKLEDSAMYFCASRSGGVDTQYFGPGTRLTVL.

This sequence joins TRBV18 and TRBJ1-2; D is unresolved. The V end lost 3 bases, the J end lost 2 bases, and 13 bases lay between the germline ends. Germline assignment: CDR1 KGHSH and CDR2 LQKENI. There are 15 residues in the CDR3. CDR3 in amino acids: CASSPTGRGNYGYTF. CDR3 nucleotides: TGTGCCAGCTCACCTACCGGGCGGGGAAACTATGGCTACACCTTC.

V and J are TRBV4-2 and TRBJ1-1; no firm D call. This CDR3 region has 15 residues. V shed 1 base and J shed 7 bases, with 16 bases lying between them. From germline, CDR1 is LGHNA and CDR2 YNFKEQ. The CDR3 is CASSQAREGQNEAFF. The CDR3 nucleotides are TGTGCCAGCAGCCAAGCCCGGGAAGGGCAGAATGAAGCTTTCTTT.